This is a list of T cell receptor beta chains from one sample in a study of blood T cell repertoires in COVID-19. Produced via immunoSEQ multiplex PCR; TCRdb's table is partial and in-frame only. The sample lists about 350,000 clones; about 90% were seen once. Sequencing used PBMCs or T cells enriched from blood (not recorded which). The receptor source for this set is a woman in her 30s who had recovered from COVID-19. The CDR3 runs from the conserved cysteine through the conserved F or W. The order of the fields is D gene, clone size, V gene, J gene, CDR3 DNA, CDR3 protein. A D gene is named only where the DNA matches it firmly. The listing skips clone size in some rows; elsewhere it reads once, few, many or a size class.

d_call: NA
clone_size: NA
v_call: TRBV30
j_call: TRBJ1-6
cdr3_nt: TGTGCCTGGAGTGTATACGGGGTCGGGCGGAATTCACCCCTCCACTTT
cdr3_aa: CAWSVYGVGRNSPLHF

d_call: TRBD1
clone_size: NA
v_call: TRBV4-1
j_call: TRBJ1-1
cdr3_nt: TGCGCCAGCAGCCAACTTTCCGGGACAGGGGGCCGGCGGGGGACTGAAGCTTTCTTT
cdr3_aa: CASSQLSGTGGRRGTEAFF

d_call: NA
clone_size: few
v_call: TRBV12-5
j_call: TRBJ1-5
cdr3_nt: TGTGCTAGTGGCAGTCTTAAAACCCCCTCGACTAATCAGCCCCAGCATTTT
cdr3_aa: CASGSLKTPSTNQPQHF

d_call: TRBD1
clone_size: NA
v_call: TRBV18
j_call: TRBJ1-2
cdr3_nt: TGTGCCAGCTCACCGATGCCGGGACAGGGGGCTTCTGCTGGCTACACCTTC
cdr3_aa: CASSPMPGQGASAGYTF

d_call: NA
clone_size: NA
v_call: TRBV18
j_call: TRBJ2-3
cdr3_nt: TGTGCCAGCTCACCAAGGACAGCTAGCACAGATACGCAGTATTTT
cdr3_aa: CASSPRTASTDTQYF

d_call: TRBD1
clone_size: once
v_call: TRBV5-4
j_call: TRBJ1-1
cdr3_nt: TGTGCCAGCAGCCGGACAGGGGGAGGGACTGAAGCTTTCTTT
cdr3_aa: CASSRTGGGTEAFF

d_call: NA
clone_size: few
v_call: TRBV6-4
j_call: TRBJ1-5
cdr3_nt: TGTGCCAGCAGGAAACAACCCGGGACATTTAGCAATCAGCCCCAGCATTTT
cdr3_aa: CASRKQPGTFSNQPQHF

d_call: NA
clone_size: NA
v_call: TRBV10-1
j_call: TRBJ2-1
cdr3_nt: TGCGCCACCGTGGGAGGTTACAATGAGCAGTTCTTC
cdr3_aa: CATVGGYNEQFF

d_call: NA
clone_size: NA
v_call: TRBV6-2/TRBV6-3
j_call: TRBJ1-1
cdr3_nt: TGTGCCAGCAGTTACTCGACACAGACATCGAACACTGAAGCTTTCTTT
cdr3_aa: CASSYSTQTSNTEAFF

d_call: NA
clone_size: NA
v_call: TRBV6-1
j_call: TRBJ2-7
cdr3_nt: TGTGCCAGCAGTGAACAAGTGTCCCAGGGTTACCACGAGCAGTACTTC
cdr3_aa: CASSEQVSQGYHEQYF

d_call: TRBD2
clone_size: NA
v_call: TRBV4-2
j_call: TRBJ2-3
cdr3_nt: TGTGCCAGCAGCCAAGGGCCACTAGCGGGGGGCCCTAGGCCGAGCGATACGCAGTATTTT
cdr3_aa: CASSQGPLAGGPRPSDTQYF

d_call: TRBD2
clone_size: NA
v_call: TRBV5-1
j_call: TRBJ2-5
cdr3_nt: TGCGCCAGCAGCTCCCCTAGCGGGGGGGTACAGACCCAGTACTTC
cdr3_aa: CASSSPSGGVQTQYF

d_call: TRBD2
clone_size: NA
v_call: TRBV28
j_call: TRBJ2-6
cdr3_nt: TGCGGGAGGATTTCTGGGGCCAACGTCCTGACTTTC
cdr3_aa: CGRISGANVLTF

d_call: NA
clone_size: NA
v_call: TRBV5-1
j_call: TRBJ2-2
cdr3_nt: TGCGCCAGCAGCTCGACCTCGCAGGGGATCGGGGAGCTGTTTTTT
cdr3_aa: CASSSTSQGIGELFF

d_call: NA
clone_size: NA
v_call: TRBV15
j_call: TRBJ2-7
cdr3_nt: TGTGCCACCAGCAGACCCTCCTCCTACGAGCAGTACTTC
cdr3_aa: CATSRPSSYEQYF

d_call: NA
clone_size: NA
v_call: TRBV6-5
j_call: TRBJ2-3
cdr3_nt: TGTGCCAGCAGTACAGGCACAGATACGCAGTATTTT
cdr3_aa: CASSTGTDTQYF

d_call: NA
clone_size: NA
v_call: TRBV4-1
j_call: TRBJ1-3
cdr3_nt: TGCGCCAGCAGCCAAAGGGGCGGAAGCTCTGGAAACACCATATATTTT
cdr3_aa: CASSQRGGSSGNTIYF

d_call: TRBD1
clone_size: NA
v_call: TRBV5-4
j_call: TRBJ2-3
cdr3_nt: TGTGCCAGCAGCTTGGCCCTAGGACAGGGAAACACAGATACGCAGTATTTT
cdr3_aa: CASSLALGQGNTDTQYF

d_call: TRBD2
clone_size: NA
v_call: TRBV7-2
j_call: TRBJ2-5
cdr3_nt: TGTGCCAGCAGCTTAGACGGGGGGGAAACAGAGACCCAGTACTTC
cdr3_aa: CASSLDGGETETQYF

d_call: NA
clone_size: NA
v_call: TRBV7-6
j_call: TRBJ2-3
cdr3_nt: TGTGCCAGCAGCTTAGGCGGAATTAGCACAGATACGCAGTATTTT
cdr3_aa: CASSLGGISTDTQYF

d_call: NA
clone_size: NA
v_call: TRBV6-5
j_call: TRBJ1-2
cdr3_nt: TGTGCCAGCAGTTACACCCGGGGTGGCTACACCTTC
cdr3_aa: CASSYTRGGYTF

d_call: NA
clone_size: NA
v_call: TRBV29-1
j_call: TRBJ1-1
cdr3_nt: TGCAGCGTTGAGGGGCAGATGAACACTGAAGCTTTCTTT
cdr3_aa: CSVEGQMNTEAFF

d_call: NA
clone_size: NA
v_call: TRBV9
j_call: TRBJ1-2
cdr3_nt: TGTGCCAGCAGCCCAGACAGTTATGGCTACACCTTC
cdr3_aa: CASSPDSYGYTF

d_call: NA
clone_size: NA
v_call: TRBV19
j_call: TRBJ1-3
cdr3_nt: TGTGCCAGTAGTATATCCCCGAACACCATATATTTT
cdr3_aa: CASSISPNTIYF

d_call: NA
clone_size: NA
v_call: TRBV19
j_call: TRBJ1-3
cdr3_nt: TGTGCCAGTAGTATAGGACAGCTTTTCTCTGGAAACACCATATATTTT
cdr3_aa: CASSIGQLFSGNTIYF

d_call: TRBD1
clone_size: NA
v_call: TRBV7-2
j_call: TRBJ1-6
cdr3_nt: TGTGCCAGCAGCCACGAACAGGGGCATAATTCACCCCTCCACTTT
cdr3_aa: CASSHEQGHNSPLHF

d_call: TRBD2
clone_size: NA
v_call: TRBV19
j_call: TRBJ2-1
cdr3_nt: TGTGCCAGTAGTATGTTAAGAAGGAGCGGGGGGGCCTACAATGAGCAGTTCTTC
cdr3_aa: CASSMLRRSGGAYNEQFF

d_call: TRBD1
clone_size: NA
v_call: TRBV14
j_call: TRBJ1-4
cdr3_nt: TGTGCCAGCAGCCCCACAGGGGACCCAACTAATGAAAAACTGTTTTTT
cdr3_aa: CASSPTGDPTNEKLFF

d_call: NA
clone_size: NA
v_call: TRBV20-1
j_call: TRBJ1-3
cdr3_nt: TGCAGTGCCACGGCTGGAAACACCATATATTTT
cdr3_aa: CSATAGNTIYF

d_call: NA
clone_size: NA
v_call: TRBV10-3
j_call: TRBJ2-5
cdr3_nt: TGTGCCATCAGTACCGGACAGGGAGGGGAGACCCAGTACTTC
cdr3_aa: CAISTGQGGETQYF

d_call: NA
clone_size: NA
v_call: TRBV7-2
j_call: TRBJ1-2
cdr3_nt: TGTGCCAGCAGCCCCCAGGGGAAATATGGCTACACCTTC
cdr3_aa: CASSPQGKYGYTF

d_call: TRBD2
clone_size: once
v_call: TRBV5-1
j_call: TRBJ2-3
cdr3_nt: TGCGCCAGCAGCTCCTGGACTAGCGGGGGCCCCAGGGCGCAGTATTTT
cdr3_aa: CASSSWTSGGPRAQYF

d_call: NA
clone_size: NA
v_call: TRBV4-3
j_call: TRBJ2-2
cdr3_nt: TGCGCCAGCAGCCAACAGAGAGGGACCGGGGAGCTGTTTTTT
cdr3_aa: CASSQQRGTGELFF

d_call: NA
clone_size: NA
v_call: TRBV10-3
j_call: TRBJ1-1
cdr3_nt: TGTGCCTCTAGGAGGGACACTGAAGCTTTCTTT
cdr3_aa: CASRRDTEAFF

d_call: TRBD1
clone_size: few
v_call: TRBV5-4
j_call: TRBJ1-4
cdr3_nt: TGTGCCAGCAGCACACAGGGGGGAAATGAAAAACTGTTTTTT
cdr3_aa: CASSTQGGNEKLFF

d_call: NA
clone_size: NA
v_call: TRBV4-3
j_call: TRBJ2-7
cdr3_nt: TGCGCCAGCAGCCAAGAGATAGCCTACGAGCAGTACTTC
cdr3_aa: CASSQEIAYEQYF

d_call: TRBD2
clone_size: NA
v_call: TRBV27
j_call: TRBJ2-1
cdr3_nt: TGTGCCAGCAGTTTATCTACTAGCGGGGGGGTCTCCTACAATGAGCAGTTCTTC
cdr3_aa: CASSLSTSGGVSYNEQFF

d_call: TRBD2
clone_size: NA
v_call: TRBV7-2
j_call: TRBJ2-7
cdr3_nt: TGTGCCAGCAGCTTTCCCCTAGGCAGCGGGGGTGTCTCCTACGAGCAGTACTTC
cdr3_aa: CASSFPLGSGGVSYEQYF

d_call: NA
clone_size: once
v_call: TRBV5-1
j_call: TRBJ1-2
cdr3_nt: TGCGCCAGCAGCTATCCCCCGGGACAAGCCTCTAACTATGGCTACACCTTC
cdr3_aa: CASSYPPGQASNYGYTF

d_call: NA
clone_size: NA
v_call: TRBV12-3/TRBV12-4
j_call: TRBJ1-3
cdr3_nt: TGTGCCAGCAGCCTCGGGGCTGGAAACACCATATATTTT
cdr3_aa: CASSLGAGNTIYF

d_call: TRBD1
clone_size: NA
v_call: TRBV19
j_call: TRBJ1-2
cdr3_nt: TGTGCCAGTAGTGACTCCCGGGACAGGGTCTATGGCTACACCTTC
cdr3_aa: CASSDSRDRVYGYTF